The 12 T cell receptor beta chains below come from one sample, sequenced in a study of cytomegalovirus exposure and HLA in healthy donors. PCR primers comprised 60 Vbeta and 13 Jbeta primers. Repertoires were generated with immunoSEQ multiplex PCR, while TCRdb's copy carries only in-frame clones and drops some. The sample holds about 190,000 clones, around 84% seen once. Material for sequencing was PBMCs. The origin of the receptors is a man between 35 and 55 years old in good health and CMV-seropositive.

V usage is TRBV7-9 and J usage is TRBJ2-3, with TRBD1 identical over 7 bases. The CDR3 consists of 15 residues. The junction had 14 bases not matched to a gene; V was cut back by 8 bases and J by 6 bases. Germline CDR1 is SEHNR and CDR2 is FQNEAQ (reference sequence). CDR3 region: CASPSGGEVSDTQYF. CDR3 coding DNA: TGTGCCAGCCCCTCAGGGGGAGAAGTATCGGATACGCAGTATTTT.

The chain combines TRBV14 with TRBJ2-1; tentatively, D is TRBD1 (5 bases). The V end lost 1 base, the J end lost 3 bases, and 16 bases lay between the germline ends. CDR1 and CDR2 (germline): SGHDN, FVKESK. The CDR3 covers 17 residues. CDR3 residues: CASSQGAGLTFYNEQFF. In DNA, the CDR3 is TGTGCCAGCAGCCAAGGGGCAGGGCTTACATTCTACAATGAGCAGTTCTTC.

This chain's CDR3 is CASSLEGGQRNEQFF. The CDR3 DNA is TGTGCCAGCAGCTTAGAGGGGGGGCAGAGGAATGAGCAGTTCTTC. This chain uses TRBV7-9 with TRBJ2-1; perhaps TRBD2 as D (7 bases). Germline V gene data show CDR1 as SEHNR and CDR2 as FQNEAQ (reference sequence). Deletions cut 1 base from V and 7 bases from J, with 14 bases between. This CDR3 spans 15 amino acids. Looking up the rest from reference TRBV7-9 and TRBJ2-1 gives the full variable domain: DTGVSQNPRHKITKRGQNVTFRCDPISEHNRLYWYRQTLGQGPEFLTYFQNEAQLEKSRLLSDRFSAERPKGSFSTLEIQRTEQGDSAMYLCASSLEGGQRNEQFFGPGTRLTVL.

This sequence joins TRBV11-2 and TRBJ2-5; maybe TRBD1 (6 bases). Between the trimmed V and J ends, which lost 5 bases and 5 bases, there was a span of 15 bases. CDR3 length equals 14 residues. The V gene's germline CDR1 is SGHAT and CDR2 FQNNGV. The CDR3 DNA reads TGTGCCAGCAGCCCGAAGGGGGAGCGGGAGACCCAGTACTTC. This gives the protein CASSPKGERETQYF.

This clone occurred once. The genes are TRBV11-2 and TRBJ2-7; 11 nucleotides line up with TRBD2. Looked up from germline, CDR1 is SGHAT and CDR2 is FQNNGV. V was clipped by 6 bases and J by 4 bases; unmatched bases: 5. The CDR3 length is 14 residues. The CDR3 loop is CASRLTSGSYEQYF. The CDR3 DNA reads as TGTGCCAGCAGGTTAACTAGCGGGAGTTACGAGCAGTACTTC.

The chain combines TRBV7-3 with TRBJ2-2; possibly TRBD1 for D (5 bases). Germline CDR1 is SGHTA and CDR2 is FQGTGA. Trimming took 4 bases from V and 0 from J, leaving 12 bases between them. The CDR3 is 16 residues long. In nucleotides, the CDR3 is TGTGCCAGCAGCTCTACCTGGACAACGAACACCGGGGAGCTGTTTTTT. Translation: CASSSTWTTNTGELFF.

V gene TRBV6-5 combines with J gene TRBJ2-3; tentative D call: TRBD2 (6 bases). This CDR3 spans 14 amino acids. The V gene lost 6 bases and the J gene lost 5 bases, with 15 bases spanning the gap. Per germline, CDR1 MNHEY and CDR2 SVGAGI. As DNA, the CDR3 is TGTGCCAGCAGGGCGGGGTCCGCCCAAGATACGCAGTATTTT. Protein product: CASRAGSAQDTQYF.

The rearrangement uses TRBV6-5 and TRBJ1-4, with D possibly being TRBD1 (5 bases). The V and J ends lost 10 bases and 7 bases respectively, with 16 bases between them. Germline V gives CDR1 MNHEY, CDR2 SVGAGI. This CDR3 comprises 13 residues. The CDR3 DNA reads TGTGCCATCAGCACCACGGGGGGTGAAAAACTGTTTTTT. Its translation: CAISTTGGEKLFF.

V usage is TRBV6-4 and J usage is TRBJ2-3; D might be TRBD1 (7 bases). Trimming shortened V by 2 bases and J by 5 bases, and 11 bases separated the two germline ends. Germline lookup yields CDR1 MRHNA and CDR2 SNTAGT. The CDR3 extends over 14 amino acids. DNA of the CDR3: TGTGCCAGCAGTGACCGGGGGACAGTAGATACGCAGTATTTT. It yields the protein CASSDRGTVDTQYF.

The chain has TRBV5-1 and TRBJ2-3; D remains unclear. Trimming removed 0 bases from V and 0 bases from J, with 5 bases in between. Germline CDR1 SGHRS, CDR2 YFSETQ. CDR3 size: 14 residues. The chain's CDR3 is CASSLDSSTDTQYF. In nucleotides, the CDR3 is TGCGCCAGCAGCTTGGACAGCAGCACAGATACGCAGTATTTT. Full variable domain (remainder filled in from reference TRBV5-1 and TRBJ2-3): KAGVTQTPRYLIKTRGQQVTLSCSPISGHRSVSWYQQTPGQGLQFLFEYFSETQRNKGNFPGRFSGRQFSNSRSEMNVSTLELGDSALYLCASSLDSSTDTQYFGPGTRLTVL.

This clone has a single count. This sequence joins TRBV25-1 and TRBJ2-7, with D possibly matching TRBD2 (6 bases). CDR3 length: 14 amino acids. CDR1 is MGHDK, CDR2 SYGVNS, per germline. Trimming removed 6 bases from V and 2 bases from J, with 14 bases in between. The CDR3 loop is CASSAERVPYEQYF. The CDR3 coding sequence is TGTGCCAGCAGCGCTGAGCGGGTCCCCTACGAGCAGTACTTC.

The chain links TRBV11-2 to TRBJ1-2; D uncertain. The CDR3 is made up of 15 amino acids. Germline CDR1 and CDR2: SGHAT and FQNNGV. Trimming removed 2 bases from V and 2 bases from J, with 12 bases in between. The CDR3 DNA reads TGTGCCAGCAGCTTAAACCAGGTGCGAAACTATGGCTACACCTTC. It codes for CASSLNQVRNYGYTF.